The 18 T cell receptor beta chains listed next were all sequenced from one sample in a study of T-cell memory formation after mild COVID-19. TCRdb called the 5' RACE reads again in MiXCR, with one record for every CDR3 protein. The sample holds about 260,000 distinct CDR3 sequences; around 15% are singletons and the top ten take roughly 20%. The sample comprised PBMCs or a T cell subset sorted from them (not recorded which). The receptors were gathered from a man in his late teens or twenties who had mild COVID-19 (a few samples of this study predate the infection). Cell type and time point are not known.

A few counts support this clonotype. The chain uses TRBV18 and TRBJ1-6; D gene unclear. This CDR3 comprises 16 residues. Trimming stripped 4 bases from V and 0 bases from J, with 10 bases between. Germline assignment: CDR1 KGHSH and CDR2 LQKENI. CDR3 sequence: CASSRILSSYNSPLHF. In nucleotides, the CDR3 is TGTGCCAGCTCACGGATCCTGAGCTCCTATAATTCACCCCTCCACTTT. Full variable domain (missing parts from reference TRBV18 and TRBJ1-6): NAGVMQNPRHLVRRRGQEARLRCSPMKGHSHVYWYRQLPEEGLKFMVYLQKENIIDESGMPKERFSAEFPKEGPSILRIQQVVRGDSAAYFCASSRILSSYNSPLHFGNGTRLTVT.

Many counts were recorded for this clonotype. The CDR3 loop is CASSQDNPGGGTEAFF. As DNA, the CDR3 is TGTGCCAGCAGCCAAGACAACCCCGGGGGCGGGACTGAAGCTTTCTTT. The rearrangement uses TRBV4-2 and TRBJ1-1; tentative D call: TRBD1 (6 bases). Germline V lookup: CDR1 LGHNA, CDR2 YNFKEQ. This CDR3 comprises 16 residues. V gave up 0 bases and J gave up 5 bases, with 16 bases separating them.

This clonotype turned up a few times. The V call is TRBV12-3 or TRBV12-4, the J call TRBJ1-5; the match to TRBD1 covers 7 bases. V shed 5 bases, J shed 5 bases, and the junction held 9 bases outside the gene matches. The CDR3 is 15 amino acids. CDR3 in amino acids: CASSQTGTEYQPQHF. DNA of the CDR3: TGTGCCAGCAGTCAAACCGGGACAGAATATCAGCCCCAGCATTTT.

This clonotype was observed a few times. The rearrangement joins TRBV6-5 to TRBJ1-5; no clear D gene. Germline lookup yields CDR1 MNHEY and CDR2 SVGAGI. The CDR3 has 13 residues. The V and J ends lost 2 bases and 4 bases respectively, with 6 bases between them. The chain's CDR3 is CASSYNGNQPQHF. CDR3 sequence (DNA): TGTGCCAGCAGTTACAACGGGAATCAGCCCCAGCATTTT.

This clonotype was recorded only once. The V call is TRBV5-1, the J call TRBJ2-3; D unclear. The V and J ends lost 1 base and 0 bases respectively, with 9 bases between them. The CDR3 is 15 residues long. Germline V lookup: CDR1 SGHRS, CDR2 YFSETQ. CDR3 sequence reads: CASSLLDGSTDTQYF. The CDR3 DNA sequence: TGCGCCAGCAGCTTGTTGGACGGTAGCACAGATACGCAGTATTTT.

The chain carries TRBV7-8 and TRBJ1-5, with 7 bases that match TRBD1. The CDR3 covers 12 residues. V lost 5 bases and J lost 11; bases outside the gene matches: 6. The germline V gene has CDR1 SGHVS and CDR2 FQNEAQ. The CDR3 region has the DNA TGTGCCAGCAGCACCCCGGACAGGTCCCAGCATTTT. Residues: CASSTPDRSQHF.

This clonotype turned up a few times. The chain recombines TRBV4-3 with TRBJ2-2; D gene ambiguous. The germline gives CDR1 LGHNA, CDR2 YSLEER. The CDR3 extends over 15 amino acids. V was pared by 0 bases and J by 5 bases, with 10 bases between. The CDR3 loop is CASSQELRITGELFF. CDR3 nucleotide sequence: TGCGCCAGCAGCCAAGAGCTTAGAATAACCGGGGAGCTGTTTTTT.

This clonotype was picked up a small number of times. V and J are TRBV5-1 and TRBJ2-1; D is unresolved. This CDR3 is built from 14 residues. Germline V gene data show CDR1 as SGHRS and CDR2 as YFSETQ. V lost 0 bases, J lost 2 bases, and 6 bases lay in between. This chain's CDR3 is CASSLEQTYNEQFF. DNA of the CDR3: TGCGCCAGCAGCTTGGAACAGACCTACAATGAGCAGTTCTTC.

This clonotype appeared a few times. The chain joins TRBV2 to TRBJ1-1, with TRBD1 as a possible D gene (5 bases). V lost 8 bases and J 5 bases, leaving 12 bases between the germline ends. CDR1 is SNHLY, CDR2 FYNNEI, per germline. The CDR3 is 12 residues long. The chain's CDR3 is CASGRERTEAFF. In DNA, the CDR3 is TGTGCCAGCGGCAGGGAAAGGACTGAAGCTTTCTTT.

Points on this clonotype: The junction shows a germline mismatch at one end, possibly a read error. V gene TRBV7-2 combines with J gene TRBJ1-1; TRBD1 aligns across 8 bases. CDR3 length: 13 residues. The germline gives CDR1 SGHTA, CDR2 FQGNSA. The chain's CDR3 is CASSLDRAQGRDF. The CDR3 DNA reads TGTGCCAGCAGCCTGGACAGGGCCCAAGGGCGGGACTTT.

The chain employs TRBV25-1 and TRBJ1-1; D call uncertain. The CDR3 has 13 amino acids. Between the trimmed V and J ends, which lost 2 bases and 8 bases, there was a span of 12 bases. Germline values: CDR1 MGHDK, CDR2 SYGVNS. CDR3: CASSEREYSEAFF. The CDR3 DNA sequence: TGTGCCAGCAGTGAAAGGGAGTATTCCGAAGCTTTCTTT.

This chain uses TRBV12-3 or TRBV12-4 with TRBJ1-5; D gene ambiguous. Trimming left V 10 bases short and J 7 bases short, with 17 bases between. This CDR3 spans 13 amino acids. Written as DNA, the CDR3 is TGTGCCACCCGGGGAGGGATAGACCAGCCCCAGCATTTT. It translates to CATRGGIDQPQHF.

This clonotype was seen only a few times. V usage is TRBV27 and J usage is TRBJ1-1; D might be TRBD1 (5 bases). The ends were cut back, 4 bases at V and 1 base at J, with 16 bases in the middle. This CDR3 contains 16 residues. Germline V gene sequence: CDR1 MNHEY, CDR2 SMNVEV (reference sequence). The CDR3, as DNA: TGTGCCAGCAGTTCCAGACAGCCGGGACCGAACACTGAAGCTTTCTTT. Its translation is CASSSRQPGPNTEAFF.

This clonotype was counted a few times. This rearrangement joins TRBV2 to TRBJ2-7; D may be TRBD1 (5 bases). CDR1 is SNHLY, CDR2 FYNNEI, per germline. The CDR3 contains 14 residues. V lost 4 bases, J lost 2 bases, and 12 bases lay in between. CDR3 nucleotide sequence: TGTGCCAGCAGTGTTTCCCAGGGCACCTACGAGCAGTACTTC. Protein: CASSVSQGTYEQYF.

The chain has TRBV10-3 and TRBJ1-2; 7 bases are shared with TRBD1. V was clipped by 11 bases and J by 4 bases; unmatched bases: 10. The CDR3 runs to 13 residues. Germline V lookup: CDR1 ENHRY, CDR2 SYGVKD. CDR3 amino acids: CARRQGEGYGYTF. The DNA of the CDR3 is TGTGCCCGAAGGCAGGGGGAGGGCTATGGCTACACCTTC.

The chain recombines TRBV6-5 with TRBJ1-1; 9 nucleotides agree with TRBD1. Unmatched junction bases numbered 3, after V lost 5 bases and J lost 5 bases. Germline CDR1 MNHEY, CDR2 SVGAGI. This CDR3 has 13 residues. The CDR3, as DNA: TGTGCCAGCAGTCCCGGGACAGGGACTGAAGCTTTCTTT. As protein: CASSPGTGTEAFF.

This chain joins TRBV28 and TRBJ2-6; no firm D call. Trimming took off 4 bases at V and 2 bases at J, with 6 bases between the two ends. The CDR3 has 14 amino acids. CDR1 is MDHEN, CDR2 SYDVKM, per germline. The CDR3 nucleotides are TGTGCCAGCAGTTGGGCGGCTGGGGCCAACGTCCTGACTTTC. Amino acids: CASSWAAGANVLTF.

The V gene is TRBV6-6, the J gene TRBJ1-5; weak D call: TRBD1 (5 bases). The CDR3 covers 18 residues. The V and J ends lost 2 bases and 3 bases respectively, with 20 bases between them. Germline loops: CDR1 MNHNY, CDR2 SVGAGI (reference sequence). CDR3 in DNA: TGTGCCAGCAGTTACCCTTGGGGTGTTACGGGACCCAATCAGCCCCAGCATTTT. As protein: CASSYPWGVTGPNQPQHF.